The 27 T cell receptor beta chains presented below share a single source sample, sequenced in a study of patients and donors after allogeneic stem cell transplantation. TCRdb re-derived calls from the RT-PCR reads in MiXCR, one entry per CDR3 protein. Counted here are under 200,000 distinct CDR3 sequences, approximately 30% occurring once; the ten biggest clones make up around 3%. Input material: blood, either unsorted or a sorted T cell fraction (not recorded which). The receptors were gathered from a human donor who was either an allogeneic HSCT recipient or a stem cell or donor lymphocyte infusion donor (not recorded which). It is not recorded whose cells these are; they may come from a transplant donor.

This clonotype has only a few counts. This rearrangement joins TRBV20-1 to TRBJ2-1, with 7 nucleotides matching TRBD2. Trimming removed 6 bases from V and 3 bases from J; junction bases left unmatched: 5. The CDR3 is 13 residues long. Germline assignment: CDR1 DFQATT and CDR2 SNEGSKA (reference sequence). The CDR3 DNA reads as TGCAGTGCGCGGGACTACCACTACAATGAGCAGTTCTTC. It encodes CSARDYHYNEQFF.

This chain uses TRBV3-1 with TRBJ2-4, with 8 bases aligning to TRBD2. CDR1 is LGHDT, CDR2 YNNKEL, per germline (reference sequence). Trimming removed 0 bases from V and 6 bases from J; junction bases left unmatched: 19. This CDR3 is 20 amino acids long. In nucleotides, the CDR3 is TGTGCCAGCAGCCAAGACGTCGACGGGACTAGTACCAACATTAGAAACATTCAGTACTTC. This codes for CASSQDVDGTSTNIRNIQYF.

This chain joins TRBV6-1 and TRBJ2-5; D gene uncertain. V lost 10 bases to trimming and J lost 3 bases, with 15 bases between them. Germline-derived CDR1 and CDR2 are MNHNS and SASEGT. CDR3 size: 13 residues. CDR3 nucleotides: TGTGCCACCCAGCCGTCAAGGGAAGAGACCCAGTACTTC. Amino acid sequence: CATQPSREETQYF.

V gene TRBV12-3 or TRBV12-4 combines with J gene TRBJ2-5, with 13 bases lining up with TRBD2. The CDR3 is 16 amino acids. J was trimmed by 4 bases and V by 5 bases; bases with no gene match: 7. The CDR3 region is CASSPRRTSGRETQYF. CDR3 DNA: TGTGCCAGCAGTCCCCGCCGGACTAGCGGGAGAGAGACCCAGTACTTC.

This clonotype has more than one count but fewer than ten. The rearrangement links TRBV7-9 to TRBJ2-5; 11 positions agree with TRBD2. Germline lookup yields CDR1 SEHNR and CDR2 FQNEAQ (reference sequence). The J segment lost 6 bases and the V segment lost 2 bases, leaving 5 bases of the junction unmatched. This CDR3 has 15 amino acids. The CDR3 spells CASSLMASGRQTQYF. The DNA for the CDR3 is TGTGCCAGCAGCTTAATGGCTAGCGGGAGGCAGACCCAGTACTTC.

In its sample, this clonotype was seen many times. The chain combines TRBV20-1 with TRBJ2-1; D gene unclear. Trimming removed 1 base from V and 0 bases from J, with 7 bases in between. CDR3 length: 14 amino acids. Per germline, CDR1 DFQATT and CDR2 SNEGSKA (reference sequence). This CDR3 is CSARVSSSYNEQFF. As DNA, the CDR3 is TGCAGTGCTAGAGTGAGTAGCTCCTACAATGAGCAGTTCTTC.

This clonotype was seen more than once but under ten times. The chain carries TRBV10-3 and TRBJ2-1, with 9 bases that match TRBD2. The V and J ends lost 3 bases and 8 bases, in that order; junction bases with no gene match: 8. CDR3 length: 15 residues. Looked up from germline, CDR1 is ENHRY and CDR2 is SYGVKD. The CDR3 reads CAISDAVAGADEQFF. CDR3 nucleotide sequence: TGTGCCATCAGTGATGCCGTAGCGGGAGCCGATGAGCAGTTCTTC.

This clonotype was observed at least ten times. This chain links TRBV6-5 with TRBJ1-2, with 7 bases aligning to TRBD1. From germline, CDR1 is MNHEY and CDR2 SVGAGI. V trimming: 5 bases; J trimming: 6 bases; junction bases outside the gene matches: 0. This CDR3 contains 11 residues. CDR3 in amino acids: CASSTGDGYTF. The CDR3 DNA follows: TGTGCCAGCAGTACAGGGGATGGCTACACCTTC.

The chain uses TRBV4-1 and TRBJ1-2, with D possibly matching TRBD1 (6 bases). V was shortened by 0 bases and J by 4 bases, with 12 bases between the two germline ends. Germline values: CDR1 MGHRA, CDR2 YSYEKL. This CDR3 is built from 15 residues. CDR3 nucleotide sequence: TGCGCCAGCAGCCAAGAGCAGACAGGACCCTATGGCTACACCTTC. This codes for CASSQEQTGPYGYTF.

This chain links TRBV19 with TRBJ2-3; the match to TRBD1 covers 9 bases. CDR3 length equals 15 residues. Germline trimming cut 6 bases from V and 4 bases from J; bases unmatched to any gene: 8. Germline CDR1 reads LNHDA; CDR2 reads SQIVND (reference sequence). The CDR3 is CASSRGQGIPDTQYF. In DNA form, the CDR3 reads TGTGCCAGTAGCCGTGGACAGGGGATTCCAGATACGCAGTATTTT. The complete variable domain, with remaining parts taken from reference TRBV19 and TRBJ2-3, reads DGGITQSPKYLFRKEGQNVTLSCEQNLNHDAMYWYRQDPGQGLRLIYYSQIVNDFQKGDIAEGYSVSREKKESFPLTVTSAQKNPTAFYLCASSRGQGIPDTQYFGPGTRLTVL.

This clonotype was counted many times. CDR3 protein: CASSGDRRGYGYTF. The CDR3 nucleotides read TGTGCCAGCAGCGGGGACCGCCGAGGGTATGGCTACACCTTC. This sequence joins TRBV9 and TRBJ1-2; D is possibly TRBD1 (5 bases). The CDR3 loop spans 14 amino acids. In germline, CDR1 is SGDLS, CDR2 YYNGEE. V lost 3 bases, J lost 5 bases, and 14 bases lay in between.

This chain uses TRBV29-1 with TRBJ2-1; TRBD2 aligns across 10 bases. The V segment lost 7 bases and the J segment 4 bases; nucleotides outside the gene matches: 4. The CDR3 covers 13 residues. Germline V CDR1 and CDR2: SQVTM, ANQGSEA. This CDR3 reads CSAIAGGYNEQFF. The CDR3 nucleotides are TGCAGCGCCATAGCGGGAGGTTACAATGAGCAGTTCTTC.

The sample holds a few counts of this clonotype. The chain uses TRBV7-9 and TRBJ2-4; D is undetermined. Between the trimmed V and J ends, which lost 5 bases and 7 bases, there was a span of 15 bases. The CDR3 length is 14 residues. Germline V lookup: CDR1 SEHNR, CDR2 FQNEAQ (reference sequence). The CDR3 region has the DNA TGTGCCAGCAGCCCTCAGTGGGCGCGGAACATTCAGTACTTC. Translated, it gives CASSPQWARNIQYF. The full variable domain, completed using reference TRBV7-9 and TRBJ2-4, is DTGVSQNPRHKITKRGQNVTFRCDPISEHNRLYWYRQTLGQGPEFLTYFQNEAQLEKSRLLSDRFSAERPKGSFSTLEIQRTEQGDSAMYLCASSPQWARNIQYFGAGTRLSVL.

The chain has TRBV10-3 and TRBJ2-3; D is ambiguous. V was trimmed by 2 bases and J by 0 bases, leaving 6 bases between them. This CDR3 comprises 14 residues. Germline V gene lookup returns CDR1 ENHRY and CDR2 SYGVKD. The CDR3 loop reads CAISEAVSTDTQYF. CDR3 in DNA: TGTGCCATCAGTGAGGCAGTAAGCACAGATACGCAGTATTTT.

At least ten counts were recorded for this clonotype. The chain uses TRBV15 and TRBJ2-5; 7 positions agree with TRBD1. This CDR3 region has 13 residues. The ends lost 6 bases at V and 2 bases at J; junction bases unmatched: 3. Per the germline V gene, CDR1 is LNHNV and CDR2 is YYDKDF (reference sequence). The CDR3 sequence is CATRKTGQETQYF. CDR3 DNA: TGTGCCACCAGGAAGACAGGGCAAGAGACCCAGTACTTC.

This chain joins TRBV6-5 and TRBJ1-5; 7 bases are a match to TRBD1. Germline assignment: CDR1 MNHEY and CDR2 SVGAGI. The trim removed 6 bases at V and 1 base at J, leaving 6 bases unmatched. The CDR3 is made up of 15 amino acids. CDR3 sequence reads: CASRAAGGSNQPQHF. CDR3 nucleotides: TGTGCCAGCAGGGCGGCAGGGGGAAGCAATCAGCCCCAGCATTTT.

The CDR3 loop is CAISDRTSTDTQYF. CDR3 coding DNA: TGTGCCATCAGTGACAGGACTAGCACAGATACGCAGTATTTT. The chain is built from TRBV10-3 and TRBJ2-3; D may be TRBD2 (5 bases). The CDR3 sequence is 14 residues long. The V and J ends lost 3 bases and 0 bases respectively, with 7 bases between them. Looked up from germline, CDR1 is ENHRY and CDR2 is SYGVKD.

The table lists this clonotype with a few counts. This chain connects TRBV28 to TRBJ2-5, with 8 bases matching TRBD1. From germline, CDR1 is MDHEN and CDR2 SYDVKM. The CDR3 has 14 residues. Germline trimming cut 5 bases from V and 5 bases from J; bases unmatched to any gene: 7. CDR3: CASSIGQGKETQYF. In nucleotides, the CDR3 is TGTGCCAGCAGTATCGGACAGGGCAAGGAGACCCAGTACTTC.

This clonotype was recorded at least ten times. The chain recombines TRBV4-1 with TRBJ1-6; D is ambiguous. Trimming stripped 0 bases from V and 0 bases from J, with 3 bases between. The CDR3 extends over 15 amino acids. Germline V gives CDR1 MGHRA, CDR2 YSYEKL. CDR3 coding DNA: TGCGCCAGCAGCCAAGAGAGCTCCTATAATTCACCCCTCCACTTT. Encoded protein: CASSQESSYNSPLHF.

A few counts support this clonotype. This sequence joins TRBV4-3 and TRBJ2-2; D not certain. This CDR3 has 15 amino acids. Per the germline V gene, CDR1 is LGHNA and CDR2 is YSLEER. V lost 0 bases and J 8 bases, leaving 13 bases between the germline ends. CDR3 amino acids: CASSQEIYSLGELFF. The CDR3 DNA follows: TGCGCCAGCAGCCAAGAGATCTACAGTTTAGGGGAGCTGTTTTTT.

This sequence joins TRBV19 and TRBJ1-1; D remains unclear. The CDR3 is made up of 14 amino acids. Looked up from germline, CDR1 is LNHDA and CDR2 is SQIVND (reference sequence). V lost 7 bases, J lost 1 base, and 13 bases lay in between. The chain's CDR3 is CASIGLWGNTEAFF. In nucleotides, the CDR3 is TGTGCCAGTATTGGCCTGTGGGGGAACACTGAAGCTTTCTTT.

This clonotype was observed many times. The chain employs TRBV12-3 or TRBV12-4 and TRBJ1-4, with no clear D. The CDR3 is 14 amino acids. The ends were cut back, 2 bases at V and 9 bases at J, with 13 bases in the middle. CDR3 bases: TGTGCCAGCAGTTTACCGCGGGCCCCGAAAAAACTGTTTTTT. The encoded protein is CASSLPRAPKKLFF.

This chain uses TRBV5-1 with TRBJ2-3; TRBD2 agrees at 10 bases. This CDR3 has 17 residues. Trimming cost V 4 bases and J 4 bases; bases outside gene matches: 12. The V gene's germline CDR1 is SGHRS and CDR2 YFSETQ. CDR3 sequence reads: CASSAASGSPSADTQYF. The CDR3 DNA sequence: TGCGCCAGCAGCGCCGCTAGCGGGAGCCCCTCAGCAGATACGCAGTATTTT.

This sequence joins TRBV7-6 and TRBJ1-6; TRBD1 agrees at 7 bases. Trimming cost V 7 bases and J 8 bases; bases outside gene matches: 8. CDR3 length: 14 residues. From germline, CDR1 is SGHVS and CDR2 FNYEAQ. For the CDR3, the DNA is TGTGCCAGCACCCAAAGTACAGGGGATTCACCCCTCCACTTT. This gives the protein CASTQSTGDSPLHF.

This clonotype came up once. V gene TRBV20-1 combines with J gene TRBJ2-3, with 10 bases fitting TRBD2. Germline CDR1 is DFQATT and CDR2 is SNEGSKA (reference sequence). V shed 0 bases and J 2 bases; nucleotides not matched to a gene: 2. This CDR3 has 15 amino acids. CDR3 coding DNA: TGCAGTGCTAGAGATACTAGCGGGAACACAGATACGCAGTATTTT. Translation: CSARDTSGNTDTQYF.

The rearrangement uses TRBV4-3 and TRBJ2-3; D is unclear. Trimming took 4 bases from V and 6 from J, leaving 20 bases between them. CDR3 length: 16 amino acids. The germline V gene has CDR1 LGHNA and CDR2 YSLEER. CDR3 amino acids: CASSRRLGLVGDTQYF. CDR3 DNA sequence: TGCGCCAGCAGCCGCCGACTTGGCCTTGTAGGGGATACGCAGTATTTT.

The chain is built from TRBV4-2 and TRBJ2-2; weak D call: TRBD2 (6 bases). The V and J ends lost 3 bases and 7 bases respectively, with 18 bases between them. Germline V gene data show CDR1 as LGHNA and CDR2 as YNFKEQ. This CDR3 comprises 16 residues. The CDR3 spells CASSHSAGPRGGELFF. The CDR3 bases are TGTGCCAGCAGCCATAGCGCGGGACCAAGGGGCGGGGAGCTGTTTTTT.